This T cell receptor beta chain comes out of a study of vaccination and CD4 T cells after COVID-19. In the study overall: Six male and four female convalescents took part, two of them Hispanic. Stimulation of the cells used overlapping spike peptide pools from SARS-CoV-2 and from the common cold coronaviruses HCoV-NL63, HCoV-OC43 and HCoV-229E. Broader study findings: For convalescent patients, 304 of the 307 vaccine-specific clones analyzed were classified as spike mono-reactive.

The treatment is: approximately nine-day PBMC culture with coronavirus spike peptide pools or control peptides (ViraFEST assay). Germline values: CDR1 LNHNV, CDR2 YYDKDF (reference sequence). CDR3 length: 13 amino acids. V lost 4 bases and J 7 bases, leaving 11 bases between the germline ends. The Oncomine TCR Beta short-read assay was applied to DNA of cultured CD4+ T cells. TCRdb redid the calling of the PCR reads with MiXCR, one entry per CDR3 protein. The sample yields approximately 15,000 distinct CDR3 sequences, under 75% seen once. Concerning this clonotype: Its antigen is unknown.

The chain has TRBV15 and TRBJ1-5, with a possible D match to TRBD1 (5 bases). Specimen: CD4+ T cells from blood, cultured in vitro. The sequence was collected from a human donor who had recovered from COVID-19. For the CDR3, the DNA is TGTGCCACCAGCAATTGGACACCCCAGCCCCAGCATTTT. Translating gives CATSNWTPQPQHF.